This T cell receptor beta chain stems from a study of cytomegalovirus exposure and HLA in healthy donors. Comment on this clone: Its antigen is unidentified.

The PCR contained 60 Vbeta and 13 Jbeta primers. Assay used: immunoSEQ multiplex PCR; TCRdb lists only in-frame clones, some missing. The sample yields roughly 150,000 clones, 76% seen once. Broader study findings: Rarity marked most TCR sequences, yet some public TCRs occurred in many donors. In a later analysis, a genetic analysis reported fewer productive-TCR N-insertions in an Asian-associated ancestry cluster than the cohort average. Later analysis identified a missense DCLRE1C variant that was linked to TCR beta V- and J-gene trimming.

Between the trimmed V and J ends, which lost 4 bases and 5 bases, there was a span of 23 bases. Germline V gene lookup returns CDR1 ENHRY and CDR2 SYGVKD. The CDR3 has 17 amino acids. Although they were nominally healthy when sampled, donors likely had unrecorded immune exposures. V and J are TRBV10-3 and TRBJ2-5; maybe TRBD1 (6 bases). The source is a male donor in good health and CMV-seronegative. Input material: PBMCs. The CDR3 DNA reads TGTGCCATCAGTGGAGTTGGTGTACAGGGACGTTCTGAGACCCAGTACTTC. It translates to CAISGVGVQGRSETQYF.